This T cell receptor (beta chain) derives from a study of blood T cell repertoires in COVID-19. Study information: The cDNA or gDNA used as material had been derived from T cells, B-cell-depleted T cells, or PBMCs.

Under the authors' procedure: Estimation of nucleated cell counts relied on the amplification of reference gene primers. Only in-frame clones appear in the TCRdb table, and some are missing; sequencing was by immunoSEQ multiplex PCR. V, J and clone size are taken as reported in that table, and D and trimming were inferred from the DNA itself. The sample has about 100,000 clones; approximately 86% are singletons. Sequencing was done on a sample of peripheral blood. The clonotype originates from a man older than 75 with active or convalescent COVID-19.

The DNA of the CDR3 is TGCGCCAGCAGCATGGGACTAGCGGGAGACTACGAGCAGTACTTC. Translation gives CASSMGLAGDYEQYF. The rearrangement uses TRBV5-1 and TRBJ2-7; 14 bases are a match to TRBD2. Trimming took 4 bases from V and 3 from J; bases not matched to a gene: 3. CDR3 length: 15 amino acids. Looked up from germline, CDR1 is SGHRS and CDR2 is YFSETQ.